This entry features one T cell receptor (beta chain) sequence. The sample is drawn from a study of neoadjuvant anti-PD-1 for oral cavity cancer. The method was immunoSEQ multiplex PCR; TCRdb's version includes in-frame clones alone and lacks a portion of them. The sample lists more than 4,500 clones; roughly 50% were seen once. The germline CDR1 and CDR2 sequences are SGHTA and FQGTGA. This CDR3 has 12 amino acids. V was clipped by 2 bases and J by 7 bases, with 5 bases between them. This clonotype was obtained from a person between 35 and 79 years old with oral cavity squamous cell carcinoma. V is TRBV7-3 and J is TRBJ2-2; D is ambiguous. The specimen was tumor tissue, collected before nivolumab (anti-PD-1) treatment. This CDR3 reads CASSLAVGELFF. CDR3 DNA sequence: TGTGCCAGCAGCTTAGCGGTCGGGGAGCTGTTTTTT.